A selection of T cell receptor beta chains follows, all from one sample in a study of cytomegalovirus exposure and HLA in healthy donors. Measured with immunoSEQ multiplex PCR; TCRdb has only the in-frame clones, and not every one. The repertoire has under 300,000 clones, roughly 88% of them found once; the top ten carry about 4%. The source material was PBMCs. Every receptor here comes from a man aged 40-49 years in good health and CMV-seropositive. Both conserved end residues are part of each CDR3. The D gene is left open where the match is weak. Size values are once, few and many counts, or a class for expanded clones, and some rows have none.

clone size: -
V gene: TRBV5-4
J gene: TRBJ2-7
D gene: -
CDR3 protein: CASKSMGPLGEQYF
CDR3 DNA: TGTGCCAGCAAGAGTATGGGGCCGCTCGGCGAGCAGTACTTC

clone size: -
V gene: TRBV5-6
J gene: TRBJ1-5
D gene: -
CDR3 protein: CASSLASGVGNQPQHF
CDR3 DNA: TGTGCCAGCAGCTTGGCTTCCGGGGTTGGCAATCAGCCCCAGCATTTT

clone size: few
V gene: TRBV6-6
J gene: TRBJ2-7
D gene: TRBD2
CDR3 protein: CASSYSGSRTYEQYF
CDR3 DNA: TGTGCCAGCAGTTACAGCGGGAGCCGAACCTACGAGCAGTACTTC

clone size: -
V gene: TRBV7-8
J gene: TRBJ2-7
D gene: -
CDR3 protein: CASSWGDGQEPYEQYF
CDR3 DNA: TGTGCCAGCAGCTGGGGGGACGGACAGGAGCCCTACGAGCAGTACTTC

clone size: -
V gene: TRBV27
J gene: TRBJ2-1
D gene: TRBD2
CDR3 protein: CASSSAGPPTNEQFF
CDR3 DNA: TGTGCCAGCAGTTCAGCGGGGCCACCCACCAATGAGCAGTTCTTC

clone size: once
V gene: TRBV28
J gene: TRBJ2-7
D gene: -
CDR3 protein: CASSFRDFRNEQYF
CDR3 DNA: TGTGCCAGCAGTTTCCGGGACTTTCGGAACGAGCAGTACTTC

clone size: -
V gene: TRBV6-5
J gene: TRBJ1-1
D gene: -
CDR3 protein: CASSPPSRDTAFF
CDR3 DNA: TGTGCCAGCAGCCCTCCGAGCCGGGACACAGCTTTCTTT

clone size: -
V gene: TRBV19
J gene: TRBJ1-1
D gene: -
CDR3 protein: CASSIGTRNTEAFF
CDR3 DNA: TGTGCCAGTAGTATTGGTACGAGGAACACTGAAGCTTTCTTT

clone size: -
V gene: TRBV20-1
J gene: TRBJ1-4
D gene: -
CDR3 protein: CSCPGNEKLFF
CDR3 DNA: TGCAGTTGTCCGGGTAATGAAAAACTGTTTTTT

clone size: -
V gene: TRBV9
J gene: TRBJ2-3
D gene: TRBD2
CDR3 protein: CASSVAGAGGPVDTQYF
CDR3 DNA: TGTGCCAGCAGCGTAGCGGGAGCGGGAGGTCCAGTAGATACGCAGTATTTT

clone size: -
V gene: TRBV4-3
J gene: TRBJ2-1
D gene: TRBD1
CDR3 protein: CASSQDRVGNEQFF
CDR3 DNA: TGCGCCAGCAGCCAGGACAGGGTGGGCAATGAGCAGTTCTTC

clone size: -
V gene: TRBV4-3
J gene: TRBJ1-1
D gene: -
CDR3 protein: CASSQDRALTEAFF
CDR3 DNA: TGCGCCAGCAGCCAAGACAGGGCTCTGACTGAAGCTTTCTTT

clone size: -
V gene: TRBV9
J gene: TRBJ2-1
D gene: TRBD2
CDR3 protein: CASSTRLAGGLHRNEQFF
CDR3 DNA: TGTGCCAGCAGCACACGACTAGCGGGAGGGCTTCATCGCAATGAGCAGTTCTTC

clone size: -
V gene: TRBV5-1
J gene: TRBJ2-7
D gene: TRBD2
CDR3 protein: CASSTSYEAREGYEQYF
CDR3 DNA: TGCGCCAGCAGCACCTCCTATGAGGCGCGGGAGGGCTACGAGCAGTACTTC

clone size: -
V gene: TRBV18
J gene: TRBJ2-2
D gene: TRBD1
CDR3 protein: CASSTGTGTTTGELFF
CDR3 DNA: TGTGCCAGCTCAACGGGGACAGGGACTACCACCGGGGAGCTGTTTTTT

clone size: -
V gene: TRBV5-6
J gene: TRBJ1-1
D gene: -
CDR3 protein: CASSSRNFETEAFF
CDR3 DNA: TGTGCCAGCAGCTCGCGGAATTTTGAGACTGAAGCTTTCTTT

clone size: -
V gene: TRBV28
J gene: TRBJ2-7
D gene: TRBD1
CDR3 protein: CASSDTGTGVYEQYF
CDR3 DNA: TGTGCCAGCAGTGATACCGGGACAGGAGTCTACGAGCAGTACTTC

clone size: -
V gene: TRBV5-4
J gene: TRBJ2-7
D gene: TRBD1
CDR3 protein: CASSLSRTGDYEQYF
CDR3 DNA: TGTGCCAGCAGCTTGTCCCGGACAGGGGACTACGAGCAGTACTTC

clone size: -
V gene: TRBV18
J gene: TRBJ2-3
D gene: TRBD2
CDR3 protein: CASSLLAGESTDTQYF
CDR3 DNA: TGTGCCAGCTCACTACTAGCGGGAGAGTCGACAGATACGCAGTATTTT

clone size: -
V gene: TRBV7-6
J gene: TRBJ1-2
D gene: -
CDR3 protein: CASSLATDGYTF
CDR3 DNA: TGTGCCAGCAGCTTGGCGACAGATGGCTACACCTTC

clone size: -
V gene: TRBV28
J gene: TRBJ1-2
D gene: -
CDR3 protein: CASREGEFYGYTF
CDR3 DNA: TGTGCCAGCAGGGAAGGGGAATTCTATGGCTACACCTTC

clone size: -
V gene: TRBV28
J gene: TRBJ2-1
D gene: TRBD2
CDR3 protein: CASSGGGSYNEQFF
CDR3 DNA: TGTGCCAGCAGTGGGGGGGGGTCCTACAATGAGCAGTTCTTC

clone size: -
V gene: TRBV28
J gene: TRBJ2-7
D gene: -
CDR3 protein: CASLGVSYYEQYF
CDR3 DNA: TGTGCCAGCCTAGGGGTATCCTACTACGAGCAGTACTTC

clone size: few
V gene: TRBV19
J gene: TRBJ2-1
D gene: -
CDR3 protein: CASSILLGLSDEQFF
CDR3 DNA: TGTGCCAGTAGTATTTTGTTGGGTCTGAGCGATGAGCAGTTCTTC

clone size: -
V gene: TRBV27
J gene: TRBJ2-7
D gene: -
CDR3 protein: CASSFSGTPYEQYF
CDR3 DNA: TGTGCCAGCAGTTTCTCCGGGACACCATACGAGCAGTACTTC

clone size: -
V gene: TRBV13
J gene: TRBJ2-3
D gene: -
CDR3 protein: CASSLRGDTQYF
CDR3 DNA: TGTGCCAGCAGCTTAAGGGGTGATACGCAGTATTTT

clone size: -
V gene: TRBV21-1
J gene: TRBJ2-7
D gene: -
CDR3 protein: CASSKLGTKLYEQYF
CDR3 DNA: TGTGCCAGCAGCAAGCTCGGGACAAAACTCTACGAGCAGTACTTC

clone size: -
V gene: TRBV2
J gene: TRBJ2-7
D gene: -
CDR3 protein: CASMPLGESGQYF
CDR3 DNA: TGTGCCAGCATGCCCCTCGGGGAGTCGGGGCAGTACTTC

clone size: -
V gene: TRBV27
J gene: TRBJ1-4
D gene: TRBD1
CDR3 protein: CASSNRGQEKLFF
CDR3 DNA: TGTGCCAGCAGTAACAGGGGACAGGAAAAACTGTTTTTT

clone size: -
V gene: TRBV9
J gene: TRBJ2-5
D gene: TRBD2
CDR3 protein: CASSVGGGKETQYF
CDR3 DNA: TGTGCCAGCAGCGTAGGGGGGGGGAAGGAGACCCAGTACTTC

clone size: -
V gene: TRBV19
J gene: TRBJ2-1
D gene: -
CDR3 protein: CASASNRDNEQFF
CDR3 DNA: TGTGCCAGTGCTAGTAACAGGGACAATGAGCAGTTCTTC

clone size: -
V gene: TRBV7-9
J gene: TRBJ1-3
D gene: TRBD1
CDR3 protein: CSSTPTGHSGNTIYF
CDR3 DNA: TGTTCCAGCACCCCGACAGGGCACTCTGGAAACACCATATATTTT

clone size: -
V gene: TRBV6-6
J gene: TRBJ2-5
D gene: TRBD1
CDR3 protein: CASSYSGTGYQETQYF
CDR3 DNA: TGTGCCAGCAGTTACTCCGGGACAGGGTACCAAGAGACCCAGTACTTC

clone size: -
V gene: TRBV6-1
J gene: TRBJ1-1
D gene: -
CDR3 protein: CASIAVPNTEAFF
CDR3 DNA: TGTGCCAGCATAGCTGTACCGAACACTGAAGCTTTCTTT

clone size: -
V gene: TRBV5-1
J gene: TRBJ2-3
D gene: TRBD1
CDR3 protein: CASSLDSGQSTDTQYF
CDR3 DNA: TGCGCCAGCAGCTTGGATTCGGGACAGAGCACAGATACGCAGTATTTT

clone size: -
V gene: TRBV19
J gene: TRBJ1-1
D gene: TRBD1
CDR3 protein: CASWYRGSSTEAFF
CDR3 DNA: TGTGCCAGTTGGTACAGGGGATCGTCCACTGAAGCTTTCTTT

clone size: -
V gene: TRBV27
J gene: TRBJ2-1
D gene: -
CDR3 protein: CASSLQGTKYNEQFF
CDR3 DNA: TGTGCCAGCAGTTTACAGGGAACGAAATACAATGAGCAGTTCTTC

clone size: -
V gene: TRBV25-1
J gene: TRBJ2-3
D gene: -
CDR3 protein: CASSGPASTDTQYF
CDR3 DNA: TGTGCCAGCAGTGGGCCCGCTAGCACAGATACGCAGTATTTT

clone size: -
V gene: TRBV4-1
J gene: TRBJ2-7
D gene: -
CDR3 protein: CASSPTGKEQYF
CDR3 DNA: TGCGCCAGCAGCCCGACGGGGAAAGAGCAGTACTTC

clone size: -
V gene: TRBV18
J gene: TRBJ2-3
D gene: -
CDR3 protein: CASSPAGHTDTQYF
CDR3 DNA: TGTGCCAGCTCACCAGCTGGCCACACAGATACGCAGTATTTT

clone size: -
V gene: TRBV4-3
J gene: TRBJ2-4
D gene: TRBD1
CDR3 protein: CASSQEFDRGRVLAKNIQYF
CDR3 DNA: TGCGCCAGCAGCCAAGAATTCGACAGGGGGCGCGTACTAGCCAAAAACATTCAGTACTTC

clone size: once
V gene: TRBV7-9
J gene: TRBJ2-5
D gene: TRBD1
CDR3 protein: CASSLLGTGGGQETQYF
CDR3 DNA: TGTGCCAGCAGCTTACTTGGGACAGGGGGAGGACAAGAGACCCAGTACTTC

clone size: -
V gene: TRBV28
J gene: TRBJ2-7
D gene: -
CDR3 protein: CASSQLRGFYEQYF
CDR3 DNA: TGTGCCAGCAGTCAACTCAGAGGTTTCTACGAGCAGTACTTC

clone size: -
V gene: TRBV6-1
J gene: TRBJ2-7
D gene: -
CDR3 protein: CASCQTGRKGEQYF
CDR3 DNA: TGTGCCAGCTGCCAGACAGGAAGAAAGGGGGAGCAGTACTTC

clone size: -
V gene: TRBV7-6
J gene: TRBJ1-4
D gene: TRBD1
CDR3 protein: CASSANRGQTNEKLFF
CDR3 DNA: TGTGCCAGCAGCGCAAACAGGGGACAGACTAATGAAAAACTGTTTTTT

clone size: -
V gene: TRBV19
J gene: TRBJ2-7
D gene: TRBD2
CDR3 protein: CASSTLTSGPYEQYF
CDR3 DNA: TGTGCCAGTAGTACTCTGACTAGCGGCCCCTACGAGCAGTACTTC

clone size: -
V gene: TRBV11-2
J gene: TRBJ1-1
D gene: -
CDR3 protein: CASSLGTGTEAFF
CDR3 DNA: TGTGCCAGCAGCTTAGGGACTGGCACTGAAGCTTTCTTT

clone size: -
V gene: TRBV6-5
J gene: TRBJ2-3
D gene: TRBD2
CDR3 protein: CASSYVIAGGTDTQYF
CDR3 DNA: TGTGCCAGCAGTTACGTCATAGCGGGAGGCACAGATACGCAGTATTTT

clone size: -
V gene: TRBV30
J gene: TRBJ1-4
D gene: -
CDR3 protein: CALDRASNEKLFF
CDR3 DNA: TGTGCCCTTGACAGAGCCTCTAATGAAAAACTGTTTTTT

clone size: few
V gene: TRBV27
J gene: TRBJ1-5
D gene: TRBD1
CDR3 protein: CASSLSRDSSRAQHF
CDR3 DNA: TGTGCCAGCAGTTTATCCAGGGACAGTTCTAGGGCCCAGCATTTT

clone size: -
V gene: TRBV14
J gene: TRBJ2-1
D gene: -
CDR3 protein: CASSQVVAAYNEQFF
CDR3 DNA: TGTGCCAGCAGCCAAGTAGTAGCGGCCTACAATGAGCAGTTCTTC

clone size: -
V gene: TRBV15
J gene: TRBJ2-7
D gene: -
CDR3 protein: CATSVHLTQAYEQYF
CDR3 DNA: TGTGCCACCAGTGTACATCTCACCCAAGCCTACGAGCAGTACTTC

clone size: -
V gene: TRBV5-6
J gene: TRBJ1-2
D gene: -
CDR3 protein: CASTDWGLSYGYTF
CDR3 DNA: TGTGCCAGCACCGATTGGGGCTTAAGCTATGGCTACACCTTC

clone size: -
V gene: TRBV27
J gene: TRBJ2-2
D gene: TRBD2
CDR3 protein: CASRPMGASGITGELFF
CDR3 DNA: TGTGCCAGCAGACCTATGGGGGCTAGCGGGATCACCGGGGAGCTGTTTTTT

clone size: -
V gene: TRBV7-2
J gene: TRBJ2-7
D gene: TRBD1
CDR3 protein: CASSFGTGVEQYF
CDR3 DNA: TGTGCCAGCAGCTTTGGGACAGGGGTCGAGCAGTACTTC